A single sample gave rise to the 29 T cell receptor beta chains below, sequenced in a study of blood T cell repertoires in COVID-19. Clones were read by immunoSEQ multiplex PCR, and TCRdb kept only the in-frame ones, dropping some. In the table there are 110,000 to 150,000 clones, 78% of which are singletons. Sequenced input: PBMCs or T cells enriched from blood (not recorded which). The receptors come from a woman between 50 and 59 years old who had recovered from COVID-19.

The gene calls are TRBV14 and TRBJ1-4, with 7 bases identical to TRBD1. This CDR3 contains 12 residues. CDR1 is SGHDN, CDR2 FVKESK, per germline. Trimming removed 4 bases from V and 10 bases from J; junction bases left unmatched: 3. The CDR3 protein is CASSPQGLKLFF. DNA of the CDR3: TGTGCCAGCAGCCCACAGGGGCTAAAACTGTTTTTT. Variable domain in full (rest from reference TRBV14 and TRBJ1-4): EAGVTQFPSHSVIEKGQTVTLRCDPISGHDNLYWYRRVMGKEIKFLLHFVKESKQDESGMPNNRFLAERTGGTYSTLKVQPAELEDSGVYFCASSPQGLKLFFGSGTQLSVL.

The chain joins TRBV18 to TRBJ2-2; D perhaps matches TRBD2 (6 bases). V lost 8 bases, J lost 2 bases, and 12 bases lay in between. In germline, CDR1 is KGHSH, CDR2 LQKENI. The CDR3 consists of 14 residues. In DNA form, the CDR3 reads TGTGCCAGCAAACAGGAGGGCAACACCGGGGAGCTGTTTTTT. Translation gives CASKQEGNTGELFF.

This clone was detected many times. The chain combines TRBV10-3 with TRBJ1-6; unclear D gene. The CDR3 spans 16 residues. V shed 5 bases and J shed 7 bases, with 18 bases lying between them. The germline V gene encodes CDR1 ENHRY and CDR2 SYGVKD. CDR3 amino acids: CAISQPRGGPNSPLHF. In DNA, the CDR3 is TGTGCCATCAGTCAACCGCGGGGTGGGCCCAATTCACCCCTCCACTTT.

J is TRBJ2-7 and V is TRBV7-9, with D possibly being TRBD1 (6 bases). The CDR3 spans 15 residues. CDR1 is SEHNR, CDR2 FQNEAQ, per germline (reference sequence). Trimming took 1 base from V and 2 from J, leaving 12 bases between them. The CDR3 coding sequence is TGTGCCAGCAGCTTAGGCACAGGGAGAACCTACGAGCAGTACTTC. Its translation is CASSLGTGRTYEQYF.

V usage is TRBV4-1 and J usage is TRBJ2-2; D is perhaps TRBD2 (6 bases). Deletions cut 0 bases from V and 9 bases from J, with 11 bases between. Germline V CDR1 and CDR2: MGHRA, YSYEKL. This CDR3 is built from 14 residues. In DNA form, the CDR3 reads TGCGCCAGCAGCCAAGATGGGACTCCTCGGGAGCTGTTTTTT. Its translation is CASSQDGTPRELFF.

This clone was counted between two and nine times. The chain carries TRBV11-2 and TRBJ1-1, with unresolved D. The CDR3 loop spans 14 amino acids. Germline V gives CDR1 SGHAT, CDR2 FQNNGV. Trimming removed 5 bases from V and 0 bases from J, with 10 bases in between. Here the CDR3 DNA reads TGTGCCAGCAGCCTCGACACTTTGAACACTGAAGCTTTCTTT. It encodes CASSLDTLNTEAFF.

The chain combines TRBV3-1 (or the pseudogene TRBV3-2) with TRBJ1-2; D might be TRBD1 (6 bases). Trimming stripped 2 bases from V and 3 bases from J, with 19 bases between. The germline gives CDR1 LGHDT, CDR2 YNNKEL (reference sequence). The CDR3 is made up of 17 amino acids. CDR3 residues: CASSQRSLTGSDYGYTF. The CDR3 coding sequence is TGTGCCAGCAGCCAAAGGTCTTTGACAGGATCCGACTATGGCTACACCTTC.

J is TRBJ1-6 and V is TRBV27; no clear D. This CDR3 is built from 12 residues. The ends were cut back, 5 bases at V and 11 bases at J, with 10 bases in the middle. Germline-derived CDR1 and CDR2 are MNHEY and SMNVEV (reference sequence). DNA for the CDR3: TGTGCCAGCAGTCTCCCGCCAGCACCCCTCCACTTT. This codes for CASSLPPAPLHF.

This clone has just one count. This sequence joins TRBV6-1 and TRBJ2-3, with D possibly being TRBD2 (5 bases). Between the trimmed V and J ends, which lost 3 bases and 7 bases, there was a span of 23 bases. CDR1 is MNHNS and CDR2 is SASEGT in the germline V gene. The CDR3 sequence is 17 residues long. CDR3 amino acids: CASSEATWEPGRNTQYF. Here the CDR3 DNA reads TGTGCCAGCAGTGAGGCCACCTGGGAGCCAGGACGGAATACGCAGTATTTT.

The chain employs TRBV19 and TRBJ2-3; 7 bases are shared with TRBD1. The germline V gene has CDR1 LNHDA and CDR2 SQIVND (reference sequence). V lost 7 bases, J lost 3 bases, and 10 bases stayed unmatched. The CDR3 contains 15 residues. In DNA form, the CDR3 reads TGTGCCAGTACCTCCCGACAGGGTCGGACAGATACGCAGTATTTT. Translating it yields CASTSRQGRTDTQYF. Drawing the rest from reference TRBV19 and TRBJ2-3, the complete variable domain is DGGITQSPKYLFRKEGQNVTLSCEQNLNHDAMYWYRQDPGQGLRLIYYSQIVNDFQKGDIAEGYSVSREKKESFPLTVTSAQKNPTAFYLCASTSRQGRTDTQYFGPGTRLTVL.

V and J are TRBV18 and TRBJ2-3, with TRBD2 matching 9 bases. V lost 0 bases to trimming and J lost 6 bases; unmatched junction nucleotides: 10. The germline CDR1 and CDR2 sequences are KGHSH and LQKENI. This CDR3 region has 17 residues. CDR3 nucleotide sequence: TGTGCCAGCTCACCACCCACGGCTAGCGGGGAATGGGATACGCAGTATTTT. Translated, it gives CASSPPTASGEWDTQYF.

CDR3 DNA: TGTGCCAGCAGCTTAAGAGATTACTATGGCTACACCTTC. Its protein product is CASSLRDYYGYTF. The J gene is TRBJ1-2, the V gene TRBV7-3; D is uncertain. CDR1 is SGHTA and CDR2 is FQGTGA in the germline V gene. Deletions cut 1 base from V and 3 bases from J, with 6 bases between. The CDR3 spans 13 residues.

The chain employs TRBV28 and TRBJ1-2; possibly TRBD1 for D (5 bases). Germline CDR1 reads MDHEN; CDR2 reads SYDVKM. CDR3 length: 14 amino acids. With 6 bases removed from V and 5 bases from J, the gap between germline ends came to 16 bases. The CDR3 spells CASSLVGTGYGYTF. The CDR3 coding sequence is TGTGCCAGCAGCTTAGTGGGGACTGGTTATGGCTACACCTTC.

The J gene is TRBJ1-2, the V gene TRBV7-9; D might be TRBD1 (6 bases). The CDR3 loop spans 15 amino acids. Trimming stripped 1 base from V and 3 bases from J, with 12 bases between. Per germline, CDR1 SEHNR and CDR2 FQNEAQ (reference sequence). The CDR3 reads CASSLGLAGDYGYTF. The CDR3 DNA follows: TGTGCCAGCAGCTTAGGGTTGGCAGGGGACTATGGCTACACCTTC.

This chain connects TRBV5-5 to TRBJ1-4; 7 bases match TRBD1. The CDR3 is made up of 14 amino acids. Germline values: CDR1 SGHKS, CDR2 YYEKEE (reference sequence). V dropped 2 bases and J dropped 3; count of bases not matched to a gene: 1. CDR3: CASSLQGSNEKLFF. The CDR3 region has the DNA TGTGCCAGCAGCTTACAGGGGTCTAATGAAAAACTGTTTTTT.

This CDR3 reads CASRIREYSNQPQHF. In nucleotides, the CDR3 is TGTGCCAGCAGGATCCGAGAGTATAGCAATCAGCCCCAGCATTTT. The J gene is TRBJ1-5, the V gene TRBV6-5; D gene unclear. V shed 6 bases and J shed 0 bases, with 12 bases lying between them. The CDR3 contains 15 residues. The germline gives CDR1 MNHEY, CDR2 SVGAGI.

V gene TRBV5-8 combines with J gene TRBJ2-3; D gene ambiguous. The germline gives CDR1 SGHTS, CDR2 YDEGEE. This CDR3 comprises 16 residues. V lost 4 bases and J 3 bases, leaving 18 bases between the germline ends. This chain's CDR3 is CASSRPSHLETDTQYF. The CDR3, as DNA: TGTGCCAGCAGCCGCCCTTCACACCTCGAAACAGATACGCAGTATTTT.

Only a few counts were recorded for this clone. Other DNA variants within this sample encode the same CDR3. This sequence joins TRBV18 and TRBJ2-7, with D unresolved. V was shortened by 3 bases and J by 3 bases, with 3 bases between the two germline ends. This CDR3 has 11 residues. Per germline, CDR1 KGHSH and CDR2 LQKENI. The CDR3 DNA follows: TGTGCCAGCTCACCTTACTACGAGCAGTACGTC. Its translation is CASSPYYEQYV.

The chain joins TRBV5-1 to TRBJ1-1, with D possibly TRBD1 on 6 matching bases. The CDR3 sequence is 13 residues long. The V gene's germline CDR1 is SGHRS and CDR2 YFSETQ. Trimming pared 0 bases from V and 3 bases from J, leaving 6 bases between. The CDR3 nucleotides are TGCGCCAGCAGCTTGGACAGGGACACTGAAGCTTTCTTT. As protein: CASSLDRDTEAFF.

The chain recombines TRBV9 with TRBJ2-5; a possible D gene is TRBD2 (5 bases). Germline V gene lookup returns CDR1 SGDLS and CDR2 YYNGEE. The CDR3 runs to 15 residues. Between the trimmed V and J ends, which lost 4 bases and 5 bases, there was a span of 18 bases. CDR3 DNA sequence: TGTGCCAGCAGCCCCGGAGCGGTAGGTCTGGAGACCCAGTACTTC. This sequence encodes CASSPGAVGLETQYF.

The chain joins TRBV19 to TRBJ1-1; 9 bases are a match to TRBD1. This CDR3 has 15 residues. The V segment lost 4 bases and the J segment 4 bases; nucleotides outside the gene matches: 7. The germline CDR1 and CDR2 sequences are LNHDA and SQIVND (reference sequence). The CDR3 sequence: CASSNTGGLVTEAFF. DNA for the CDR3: TGTGCCAGTAGTAACACAGGGGGCTTGGTCACTGAAGCTTTCTTT. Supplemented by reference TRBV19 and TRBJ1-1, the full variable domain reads DGGITQSPKYLFRKEGQNVTLSCEQNLNHDAMYWYRQDPGQGLRLIYYSQIVNDFQKGDIAEGYSVSREKKESFPLTVTSAQKNPTAFYLCASSNTGGLVTEAFFGQGTRLTVV.

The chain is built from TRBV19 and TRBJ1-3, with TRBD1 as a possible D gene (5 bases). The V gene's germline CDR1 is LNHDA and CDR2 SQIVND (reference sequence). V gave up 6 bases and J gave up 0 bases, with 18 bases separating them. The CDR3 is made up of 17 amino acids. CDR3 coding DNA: TGTGCCAGTAGCCTCGGTTTTGGACACAGCTCTGGAAACACCATATATTTT. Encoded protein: CASSLGFGHSSGNTIYF.

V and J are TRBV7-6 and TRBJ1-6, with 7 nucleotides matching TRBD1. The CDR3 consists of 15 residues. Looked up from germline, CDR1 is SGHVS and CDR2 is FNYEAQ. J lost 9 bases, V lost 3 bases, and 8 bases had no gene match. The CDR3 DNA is TGTGCCAGCAGCTTTTCGACAGGGTCTGGTTCACCCCTCCACTTT. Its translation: CASSFSTGSGSPLHF.

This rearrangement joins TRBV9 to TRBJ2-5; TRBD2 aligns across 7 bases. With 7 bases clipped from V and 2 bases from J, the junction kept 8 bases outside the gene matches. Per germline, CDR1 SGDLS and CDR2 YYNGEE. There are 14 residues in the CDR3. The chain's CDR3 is CASCRGAGQETQYF. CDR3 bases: TGTGCCAGCTGCCGGGGAGCGGGGCAAGAGACCCAGTACTTC.

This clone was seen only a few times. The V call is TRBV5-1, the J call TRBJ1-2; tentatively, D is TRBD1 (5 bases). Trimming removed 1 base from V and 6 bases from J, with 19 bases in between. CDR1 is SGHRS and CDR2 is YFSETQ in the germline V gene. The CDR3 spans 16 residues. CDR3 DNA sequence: TGCGCCAGCAGCTTGTATGCAGGGATTAAAGCAGATGGCTACACCTTC. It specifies CASSLYAGIKADGYTF.

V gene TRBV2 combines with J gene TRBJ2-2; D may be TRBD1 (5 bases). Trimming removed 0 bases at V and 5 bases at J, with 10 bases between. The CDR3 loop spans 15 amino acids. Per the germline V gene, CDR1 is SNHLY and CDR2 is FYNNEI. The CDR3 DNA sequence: TGTGCCAGCAGTGAAGCGCCCAGGGATACCGGGGAGCTGTTTTTT. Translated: CASSEAPRDTGELFF.

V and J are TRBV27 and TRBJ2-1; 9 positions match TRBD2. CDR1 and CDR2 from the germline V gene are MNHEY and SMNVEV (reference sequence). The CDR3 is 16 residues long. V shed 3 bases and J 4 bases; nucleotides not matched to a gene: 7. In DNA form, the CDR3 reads TGTGCCAGCAGTTTTTCAGCGGGGGGCTTGTACAATGAGCAGTTCTTC. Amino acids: CASSFSAGGLYNEQFF.

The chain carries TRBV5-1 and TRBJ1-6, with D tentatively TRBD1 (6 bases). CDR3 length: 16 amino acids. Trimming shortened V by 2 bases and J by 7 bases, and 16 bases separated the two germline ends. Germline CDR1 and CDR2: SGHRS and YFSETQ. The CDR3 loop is CASSLQGNQDNSPLHF. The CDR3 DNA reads TGCGCCAGCAGCTTACAGGGTAATCAAGACAATTCACCCCTCCACTTT.

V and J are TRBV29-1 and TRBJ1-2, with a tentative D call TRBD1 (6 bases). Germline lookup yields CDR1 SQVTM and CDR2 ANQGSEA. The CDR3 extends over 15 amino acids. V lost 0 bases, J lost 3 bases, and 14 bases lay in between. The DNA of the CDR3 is TGCAGCGTTGAAGACGGGACTAGGACAGACTATGGCTACACCTTC. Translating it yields CSVEDGTRTDYGYTF.